The source of this T cell receptor (beta chain) is a study of OX40 agonist ivuxolimab in advanced cancers. Study at large: With a range of about 20 to 79, age averaged 60 years, and around 80% were male.

Points on this clone: Its antigen is still unknown.

Libraries were prepared by immunoSEQ multiplex PCR; TCRdb keeps only in-frame clonotypes and omits some of them. Among about 67,000 clones listed, approximately 90% were seen once. Overall study findings and caveats: Still undetermined is the antigen specificity of the expanded peripheral T cells.

The CDR3 contains 12 residues. Germline CDR1 reads MDHEN; CDR2 reads SYDVKM. The ends were cut back, 6 bases at V and 8 bases at J, with 13 bases in the middle. Here the sequenced sample was CD4+ or CD8+ T cells sorted from blood, taken in a trial of the OX40 agonist ivuxolimab. The chain uses TRBV28 and TRBJ1-1; D gene ambiguous. The TCR sequence derives from an adult with an advanced solid tumor such as melanoma, head and neck, liver or kidney cancer. The CDR3 DNA sequence: TGTGCCAGCAGCGAATTGGGGTTCGAAGCTTTCTTT. The encoded protein is CASSELGFEAFF.